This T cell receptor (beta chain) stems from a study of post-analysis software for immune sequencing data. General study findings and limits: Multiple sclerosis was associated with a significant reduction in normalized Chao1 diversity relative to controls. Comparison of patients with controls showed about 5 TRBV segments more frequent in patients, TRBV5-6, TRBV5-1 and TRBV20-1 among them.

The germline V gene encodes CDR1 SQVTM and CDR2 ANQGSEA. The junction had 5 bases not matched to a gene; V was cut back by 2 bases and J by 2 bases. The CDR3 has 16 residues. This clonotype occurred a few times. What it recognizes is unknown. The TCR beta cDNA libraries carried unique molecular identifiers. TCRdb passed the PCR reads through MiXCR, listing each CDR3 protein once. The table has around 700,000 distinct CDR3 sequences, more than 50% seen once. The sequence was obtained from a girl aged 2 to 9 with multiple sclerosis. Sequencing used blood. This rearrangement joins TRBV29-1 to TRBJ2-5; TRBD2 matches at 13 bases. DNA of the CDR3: TGCAGCGTTGAATCCCGGACTAGCGGGGGTCAAGAGACCCAGTACTTC. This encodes CSVESRTSGGQETQYF.